These 5 T cell receptor beta chains came from one sample sequenced in a study of blood T cell repertoires in COVID-19. This table comes from immunoSEQ multiplex PCR, and its TCRdb copy is limited to in-frame clones, with some not included. The sample holds about 220,000 clones, less than 90% seen once. Source material: PBMCs or T cells enriched from blood (not recorded which). The receptors shown here come from a woman aged 25 to 39 who had recovered from COVID-19.

This sequence joins TRBV6-5 and TRBJ2-2, with a tentative D call TRBD1 (5 bases). CDR3 length equals 14 residues. V shed 5 bases and J shed 5 bases, with 12 bases lying between them. In germline, CDR1 is MNHEY, CDR2 SVGAGI. For the CDR3, the DNA is TGTGCCAGCAGTCGCCCAGGACAAACCGGGGAGCTGTTTTTT. Its protein is CASSRPGQTGELFF.

V and J are TRBV5-1 and TRBJ2-7; 8 positions agree with TRBD1. Germline-derived CDR1 and CDR2 are SGHRS and YFSETQ. With V trimmed by 4 bases and J by 2 bases, 5 bases remained unmatched. The CDR3 runs 14 residues. CDR3 protein: CASSLDRAAYEQYF. The CDR3 coding sequence is TGCGCCAGCAGCCTGGACAGGGCGGCCTACGAGCAGTACTTC.

This chain uses TRBV7-3 with TRBJ2-7; 9 nucleotides line up with TRBD2. V dropped 3 bases and J dropped 3; count of bases not matched to a gene: 6. The germline CDR1 and CDR2 sequences are SGHTA and FQGTGA. The CDR3 consists of 15 residues. The CDR3 coding sequence is TGTGCCAGCAGCTTTAGCGGGGGAGGAGACTACGAGCAGTACTTC. It codes for CASSFSGGGDYEQYF.

This clone occurred once. The gene calls are TRBV2 and TRBJ1-2, with 8 bases matching TRBD1. From germline, CDR1 is SNHLY and CDR2 FYNNEI. The CDR3 is 15 amino acids. Unmatched junction bases numbered 11, after V lost 4 bases and J lost 7 bases. CDR3 sequence reads: CASSGWVRGQSGYTF. CDR3 DNA: TGTGCCAGCAGTGGATGGGTCAGGGGGCAGAGTGGCTACACCTTC. The complete variable domain, with remaining parts taken from reference TRBV2 and TRBJ1-2, reads EPEVTQTPSHQVTQMGQEVILRCVPISNHLYFYWYRQILGQKVEFLVSFYNNEISEKSEIFDDQFSVERPDGSNFTLKIRSTKLEDSAMYFCASSGWVRGQSGYTFGSGTRLTVV.

V and J are TRBV7-9 and TRBJ1-6; 7 bases are shared with TRBD1. CDR1 and CDR2 from the germline V gene are SEHNR and FQNEAQ (reference sequence). The CDR3 length is 15 residues. The junction had 6 bases not matched to a gene; V was cut back by 0 bases and J by 10 bases. CDR3 residues: CASSLAGQKNSPLHF. DNA for the CDR3: TGTGCCAGCAGCTTAGCGGGACAGAAAAACTCACCCCTCCACTTT.